This T cell receptor (beta chain) was recovered during a study of CD8+ T cells in alopecia areata. Turning to the study itself: It was oral tofacitinib, at 5 to 10 mg twice daily, that treated patients received. The authors scored treated patients' severity by affected scalp percentage.

Treatment specified: oral pan-JAK inhibitor, 5-10 mg twice daily. The authors extracted RNA and reverse transcribed it into cDNA as the sequencing template. Measured with immunoSEQ multiplex PCR; TCRdb has only the in-frame clones, and not every one. The sample has some 80,000 clones, approximately 66% seen once; the top ten hold around 24%. The CDR3 sequence is 16 residues long. V was pared by 8 bases and J by 8 bases, with 27 bases between. Germline V gene lookup returns CDR1 MNHEY and CDR2 SMNVEV (reference sequence). The sample was CD8+ T cells sorted from blood, taken at week 24, from a patient treated with tofacitinib. The TCR originated in a human donor with alopecia areata. The chain links TRBV27 to TRBJ1-2; maybe TRBD1 (5 bases). The CDR3 protein is CASGGLGSSFPGGYTF. The CDR3, as DNA: TGTGCCAGCGGGGGACTCGGGTCCTCCTTCCCGGGGGGCTACACCTTC.